One sample yielded the 9 T cell receptor beta chains listed below, sequenced in a study of radiotherapy plus CTLA-4 blockade in lung cancer. Sequencing used immunoSEQ multiplex PCR; TCRdb keeps in-frame clones, though not all of them. The table includes more than 95,000 clones, nearly 80% detected once. Specimen: peripheral blood, collected from a patient treated with radiotherapy plus ipilimumab. The receptors were sampled from a human donor with non-small cell lung cancer who had a partial response to radiotherapy plus ipilimumab.

The chain links TRBV27 to TRBJ1-1; 9 bases align to TRBD1. The CDR3 sequence is 16 residues long. CDR1 is MNHEY and CDR2 is SMNVEV in the germline V gene (reference sequence). J gave up 5 bases and V 7 bases, and 14 bases lay outside the gene matches. The CDR3 spells CASTKRSGTGITEAFF. CDR3 bases: TGTGCCAGCACCAAAAGGTCCGGGACAGGGATTACTGAAGCTTTCTTT.

The chain couples TRBV29-1 to TRBJ2-2; 7 bases line up with TRBD2. With V trimmed by 5 bases and J by 5 bases, 5 bases remained unmatched. The CDR3 has 13 amino acids. CDR1 is SQVTM and CDR2 is ANQGSEA in the germline V gene. CDR3 nucleotides: TGCAGCGTTTGGGAGGGTTTGACCGGGGAGCTGTTTTTT. As protein: CSVWEGLTGELFF.

The chain has TRBV6-4 and TRBJ1-2, with D perhaps matching TRBD1 (6 bases). The CDR3 spans 14 residues. The germline CDR1 and CDR2 sequences are MRHNA and SNTAGT. V shed 10 bases and J shed 0 bases, with 15 bases lying between them. The DNA for the CDR3 is TGTGCCAACGTGTGGGGGCAACCTAACTATGGCTACACCTTC. It encodes CANVWGQPNYGYTF.

The chain joins TRBV10-1 to TRBJ1-2; 7 nucleotides agree with TRBD1. CDR3 size: 14 residues. Germline V CDR1 and CDR2: WNHNN, SYGVQD (reference sequence). The V gene end was trimmed by 2 bases and the J gene end by 5 bases; junction bases not matched to a gene: 5. The chain's CDR3 is CASSEDRDYYGYTF. The CDR3 DNA is TGCGCCAGCAGTGAGGACAGGGATTATTATGGCTACACCTTC.

The chain joins TRBV28 to TRBJ1-5; 10 bases map to TRBD1. With V trimmed by 4 bases and J by 7 bases, 7 bases remained unmatched. Germline assignment: CDR1 MDHEN and CDR2 SYDVKM. This CDR3 comprises 15 residues. Written as DNA, the CDR3 is TGTGCCAGCAGTTATAGACAGGGGGCTTACCAGCCCCAGCATTTT. It encodes CASSYRQGAYQPQHF.

This chain uses TRBV7-8 with TRBJ2-7; D perhaps matches TRBD1 (6 bases). CDR3 length equals 13 residues. CDR1 is SGHVS, CDR2 FQNEAQ, per germline. V lost 2 bases to trimming and J lost 5 bases, with 10 bases between them. CDR3 residues: CASSLSTGDEQYF. Written as DNA, the CDR3 is TGTGCCAGCAGCTTATCGACAGGTGACGAGCAGTACTTC.

V gene TRBV18 combines with J gene TRBJ2-1; 12 bases are a match to TRBD2. The CDR3 covers 17 residues. Trimming took 3 bases from V and 7 from J; bases not matched to a gene: 10. The germline gives CDR1 KGHSH, CDR2 LQKENI. The CDR3 loop reads CASSPKATSGRRNEQFF. The DNA of the CDR3 is TGTGCCAGCTCACCCAAAGCGACTAGCGGGAGAAGAAATGAGCAGTTCTTC. Complete variable domain (other parts from reference TRBV18 and TRBJ2-1): NAGVMQNPRHLVRRRGQEARLRCSPMKGHSHVYWYRQLPEEGLKFMVYLQKENIIDESGMPKERFSAEFPKEGPSILRIQQVVRGDSAAYFCASSPKATSGRRNEQFFGPGTRLTVL.

With respect to this clone: Sequence at one end of the junction differs from germline and may be a read error. The chain employs TRBV19 and TRBJ1-2, with 7 bases aligning to TRBD1. The CDR3 runs to 15 residues. CDR1 and CDR2 from the germline V gene are LNHDA and SQIVND (reference sequence). CDR3 sequence (DNA): TGTGCCAGTGGTATAGTGGAGACAGGGAACTATGGCTACACCTTC. Encoded protein: CASGIVETGNYGYTF.

This clone has more than one count but fewer than ten. This chain joins TRBV30 and TRBJ2-1; TRBD1 might be the D (5 bases). Per the germline V gene, CDR1 is GTSNPN and CDR2 is SVGIG (reference sequence). The CDR3 consists of 12 residues. Trimming left V 1 base short and J 9 bases short, with 10 bases between. The CDR3 sequence is CAWSGTRSEQFF. The DNA of the CDR3 is TGTGCCTGGAGTGGGACAAGATCTGAGCAGTTCTTC.